This TCR beta chain is from a study of PD-1 blockade in classical Hodgkin lymphoma. Study in general: Patients had nivolumab dosed at 3 mg/kg, delivered intravenously every 2 weeks.

Germline-derived CDR1 and CDR2 are MNHNS and SASEGT. The CDR3 has 14 residues. V was clipped by 2 bases and J by 1 base, with 8 bases between them. Every patient had relapsed following autologous stem cell transplantation, and cohorts differed in brentuximab vedotin exposure. Purified CD4+ T cells were obtained from thawed PBMCs through magnetic negative selection. Best outcomes ranged across complete response, partial response and progressive disease. A remark on this clone: Its matching antigen is unknown.

Points from the study as a whole: Whereas CD4+ TCR diversity had risen significantly by C4D1, CD8+ TCR diversity had not.

Only in-frame clones appear in the TCRdb table, and some are missing; sequencing was by immunoSEQ multiplex PCR. This sample has 30,000 to 35,000 clones, with approximately 90% found just once. This chain links TRBV6-1 with TRBJ2-5; D is uncertain. This TCR derives from a human donor with classical Hodgkin lymphoma. The sequences come from CD4+ T cells from blood, collected at baseline. The CDR3 here is CASSEIYFQETQYF. In DNA form, the CDR3 reads TGTGCCAGCAGTGAAATCTACTTCCAAGAGACCCAGTACTTC.